Below, 10 T cell receptor beta chains from the same sample are listed, as sequenced in a study of T cells expressing NK-cell markers. Reanalyzing the 5' RACE reads, TCRdb keeps one entry per CDR3 protein, without DNA. This listing includes roughly 390,000 distinct CDR3 sequences. The sample was blood T cells: a sorted CD56 or NKG2C T cell subset, CD4+ or CD8+ T cells, or bulk PBMC T cells (not recorded which). These receptors were obtained from a woman aged 45-59 years in good health.

This rearrangement joins TRBV19 to TRBJ2-1; the TRBD2 assignment by TCRdb is unverifiable without DNA. Germline assignment: CDR1 LNHDA and CDR2 SQIVND (reference sequence). The CDR3 has 15 residues. The chain's CDR3 is CASSKDPGLFDEQFF.

This chain links TRBV27 with TRBJ2-5; the TCRdb D gene call, TRBD1, has no DNA to confirm it. The CDR3 extends over 15 amino acids. The V gene's germline CDR1 is MNHEY and CDR2 SMNVEV (reference sequence). The CDR3 sequence: CASSLATGGGETQYF.

V and J are TRBV28 and TRBJ2-7. Germline V CDR1 and CDR2: MDHEN, SYDVKM. The CDR3 has 14 residues. The CDR3 here is CASSLVGDSYEQYF.

The genes are TRBV10-2 and TRBJ2-2; no DNA is available, so the TRBD2 call from TCRdb remains unchecked. This CDR3 is built from 14 residues. CDR1 WSHSY and CDR2 SAAADI come from the germline V gene. The CDR3 region is CASSEGLASGELFF.

The chain recombines TRBV29-1 with TRBJ1-1; TCRdb names TRBD1, which stays unverified in the absence of DNA. This CDR3 spans 13 amino acids. In germline, CDR1 is SQVTM, CDR2 ANQGSEA. The CDR3 region is CSAWDTWNTEAFF. Together with reference TRBV29-1 and TRBJ1-1, the CDR3 gives the full variable domain: SAVISQKPSRDICQRGTSLTIQCQVDSQVTMMFWYRQQPGQSLTLIATANQGSEATYESGFVIDKFPISRPNLTFSTLTVSNMSPEDSSIYLCSAWDTWNTEAFFGQGTRLTVV.

The chain combines TRBV3-1 with TRBJ2-2; TCRdb's D gene call, TRBD2, goes unchecked for lack of DNA. CDR1 is LGHDT and CDR2 is YNNKEL in the germline V gene (reference sequence). This CDR3 has 16 amino acids. The CDR3 loop is CASSQDAAGRAGELFF.

V gene TRBV10-2 combines with J gene TRBJ2-4; TCRdb names TRBD2, which stays unverified in the absence of DNA. The germline gives CDR1 WSHSY, CDR2 SAAADI. The CDR3 is made up of 14 amino acids. This CDR3 is CASRGTSGRNIQYF.

The chain recombines TRBV6-1 with TRBJ2-3; TCRdb reports TRBD2, a call that lacks DNA to check it against. The CDR3 sequence is 17 residues long. Germline V gene data show CDR1 as MNHNS and CDR2 as SASEGT. The CDR3 sequence is CASSEYQLAGASDTQYF.

The chain uses TRBV30 and TRBJ2-6. Germline lookup yields CDR1 GTSNPN and CDR2 SVGIG (reference sequence). The CDR3 runs to 17 residues. The CDR3: CAWSVLLLSSGANVLTF.

The rearrangement joins TRBV5-5 to TRBJ2-1. The V gene's germline CDR1 is SGHKS and CDR2 YYEKEE (reference sequence). CDR3 length: 16 amino acids. CDR3 sequence: CASSLASLRSYNEQFF.